The entry below describes one T cell receptor (beta chain). Other nucleotide sequences from this sample produce the same CDR3. The entry originates in a study of shared clonotypes between healthy human individuals. Deletions cut 2 bases from V and 1 base from J, with 10 bases between. The CDR3 is made up of 14 amino acids. Per the germline V gene, CDR1 is SGHRS and CDR2 is YFSETQ. Clones were read by immunoSEQ multiplex PCR, and TCRdb kept only the in-frame ones, dropping some. The sample lists about 2 million clones; over 85% were seen once. CD45RO-negative cells were positively selected for CCR7, leaving out terminally differentiated effector memory CD45RA+ cells.

The TCR was taken from a man aged 18 to 30 in good health. The chain uses TRBV5-1 and TRBJ2-7, with a possible D match to TRBD2 (7 bases). The source material was naive CD8+ T cells sorted from blood. The CDR3 nucleotides are TGCGCCAGCAGCTTCGGGGGGCTGTCCTACGAGCAGTACTTC. This translates into CASSFGGLSYEQYF.